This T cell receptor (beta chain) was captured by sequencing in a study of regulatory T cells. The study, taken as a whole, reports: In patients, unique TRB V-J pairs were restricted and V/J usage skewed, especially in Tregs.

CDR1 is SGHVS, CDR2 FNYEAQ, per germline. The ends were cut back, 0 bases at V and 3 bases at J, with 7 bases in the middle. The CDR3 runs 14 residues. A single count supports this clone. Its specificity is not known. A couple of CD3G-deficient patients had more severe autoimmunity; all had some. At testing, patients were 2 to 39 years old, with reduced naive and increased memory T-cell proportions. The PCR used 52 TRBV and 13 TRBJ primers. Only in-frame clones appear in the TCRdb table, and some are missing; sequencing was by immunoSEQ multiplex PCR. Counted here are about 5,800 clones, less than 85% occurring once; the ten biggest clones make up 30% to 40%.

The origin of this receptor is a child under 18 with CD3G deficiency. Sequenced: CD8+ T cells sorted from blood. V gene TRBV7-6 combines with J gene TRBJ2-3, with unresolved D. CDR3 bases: TGTGCCAGCAGCTTAGCGTTTGGGACAGATACGCAGTATTTT. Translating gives CASSLAFGTDTQYF.